A single sample gave rise to the 7 T cell receptor beta chains below, sequenced in a study of T-cell reconstitution after alpha-beta-depleted transplantation in children. During its preparation, the TCRbeta library received unique molecular identifiers. TCRdb reprocessed the PCR reads with MiXCR, giving one entry per CDR3 protein. The sample includes about 870,000 distinct CDR3 sequences, 15% to 20% of them seen just once. This material consisted of PBMCs, mostly from graft donor cells, taken 360 days after TCRalphabeta/CD19-depleted stem cell transplant. Receptor source: a male patient younger than 18 who had a stem cell transplant for acute lymphoblastic leukemia, so the T cells may come from the graft donor.

This clonotype was counted at least ten times. The chain links TRBV7-3 to TRBJ2-1; a weak D match, TRBD2 (6 bases). The V end lost 3 bases, the J end lost 4 bases, and 13 bases lay between the germline ends. The CDR3 sequence is 15 residues long. Per germline, CDR1 SGHTA and CDR2 FQGTGA. In DNA, the CDR3 is TGTGCCAGCAGCTTTGCCGGGACTGCTTACAATGAGCAGTTCTTC. It yields the protein CASSFAGTAYNEQFF.

This clonotype occurred many times. J is TRBJ2-3 and V is TRBV24-1; 10 nucleotides line up with TRBD2. Losses at the gene ends were 6 bases for V and 0 bases for J; bases not matched to a gene: 2. Germline V gene lookup returns CDR1 KGHDR and CDR2 SFDVKD. The CDR3 contains 15 residues. The CDR3 spells CATSLAGASTDTQYF. In DNA form, the CDR3 reads TGTGCCACCAGTCTAGCGGGAGCAAGCACAGATACGCAGTATTTT.

The DNA of the CDR3 is TGTGCCAGCAGCTCAACTAGCGGTTACTCCTACGAGCAGTACTTC. It specifies CASSSTSGYSYEQYF. The chain combines TRBV7-9 with TRBJ2-7; 8 bases agree with TRBD2. From germline, CDR1 is SEHNR and CDR2 FQNEAQ (reference sequence). The junction had 5 bases not matched to a gene; V was cut back by 4 bases and J by 0 bases. CDR3 length equals 15 residues.

V gene TRBV7-9 combines with J gene TRBJ2-1; D is unresolved. The CDR3 contains 12 residues. The V gene's germline CDR1 is SEHNR and CDR2 FQNEAQ (reference sequence). The V gene lost 5 bases and the J gene lost 7 bases, with 9 bases spanning the gap. The CDR3 nucleotides are TGTGCCAGCAGCCGGGCCTTGAATGAGCAGTTCTTC. Translating it yields CASSRALNEQFF.

The chain is built from TRBV28 and TRBJ2-3; the match to TRBD2 covers 7 bases. CDR1 is MDHEN, CDR2 SYDVKM, per germline. Trimming took 6 bases from V and 1 from J; bases not matched to a gene: 7. The CDR3 is 15 amino acids. CDR3: CASSFGLVGTDTQYF. The CDR3 DNA reads as TGTGCCAGCAGCTTCGGACTAGTGGGCACAGATACGCAGTATTTT.

A few counts support this clonotype. The chain carries TRBV11-2 and TRBJ2-5; 7 nucleotides match TRBD1. Looked up from germline, CDR1 is SGHAT and CDR2 is FQNNGV. The junction had 14 bases not matched to a gene; V was cut back by 8 bases and J by 5 bases. This CDR3 comprises 15 residues. The CDR3 region is CASRPAGGKGETQYF. The CDR3 DNA reads TGTGCCAGCCGCCCCGCAGGGGGAAAAGGGGAGACCCAGTACTTC.

This clonotype was seen at least ten times. The V call is TRBV7-2, the J call TRBJ2-2, with TRBD1 as a possible D gene (6 bases). Germline CDR1 and CDR2: SGHTA and FQGNSA. The CDR3 runs 15 residues. V was pared by 5 bases and J by 3 bases, with 13 bases between. The CDR3 protein is CASSIYREHTGELFF. CDR3 sequence (DNA): TGTGCCAGCAGCATCTACAGGGAGCACACCGGGGAGCTGTTTTTT. The whole variable domain, remainder taken from reference TRBV7-2 and TRBJ2-2, is GAGVSQSPSNKVTEKGKDVELRCDPISGHTALYWYRQSLGQGLEFLIYFQGNSAPDKSGLPSDRFSAERTGGSVSTLTIQRTQQEDSAVYLCASSIYREHTGELFFGEGSRLTVL.